What follows are 3 T cell receptor beta chains derived from one specimen sequenced in a study of blood T cell repertoires in COVID-19 (dated by TCRdb to the early 2020s). The library was prepared using the immunoSEQ multiplex PCR assay. Entries here come from immuneACCESS through TCRdb and include only in-frame sequences with V and J called. Some clones fail to appear in such tables; in the studies checked, an unresolved V gene covers under half of the shortfall, and the cause of the remainder is unknown. The sample includes approximately 280,000 clones, with roughly nine tenths observed a single time. Under 7% of the sample is held by the ten biggest clonotypes. Sequencing was done on a sample of PBMCs or T cells enriched from blood (not recorded which). These receptors came from a middle-aged woman who had recovered from COVID-19.

About this clone: Other DNA sequences from this sample encode an identical CDR3 as well. The chain uses TRBV28 and TRBJ1-2; possibly TRBD1 for D (6 bases). The CDR3 covers 12 residues. Trimming removed 2 bases at V and 5 bases at J, with 6 bases between. Germline CDR1 MDHEN, CDR2 SYDVKM. The CDR3: CASSLQGYGYTF. In nucleotides, the CDR3 is TGTGCCAGCAGTTTACAGGGGTATGGCTACACCTTC.

This chain links TRBV3-1 (or the pseudogene TRBV3-2) with TRBJ2-3; 10 bases are shared with TRBD1. Germline CDR1 reads LGHDT; CDR2 reads YNNKEL (reference sequence). The CDR3 length is 14 residues. Trimming at V came to 4 bases and at J to 9 bases, leaving 7 bases not matched to a gene. In nucleotides, the CDR3 is TGTGCCAGCAGCCGGGACAGGGGATGCTGGACGCAGTATTTT. Residues: CASSRDRGCWTQYF.

This clone was seen only a few times. Other DNA sequences from this sample encode an identical CDR3 as well. DNA for the CDR3: TGTGCCAGCAGCTTAAGGCTAGCTGGGGGGGAGACCCAGTACTTC. Translating gives CASSLRLAGGETQYF. The chain links TRBV7-9 to TRBJ2-5; TRBD2 might be the D (6 bases). Trimming took 2 bases from V and 5 from J, leaving 15 bases between them. This CDR3 spans 15 amino acids. The V gene's germline CDR1 is SEHNR and CDR2 FQNEAQ (reference sequence).